Below, 9 T cell receptor beta chains from the same sample are listed, as sequenced in a study of OX40 agonist ivuxolimab in advanced cancers. Assay: immunoSEQ multiplex PCR; the TCRdb copy retains only in-frame clones and omits some. The table includes about 74,000 clones, approximately 81% detected once. The specimen comprised CD4+ or CD8+ T cells sorted from blood, sampled in a trial of the OX40 agonist ivuxolimab. The source is an adult with an advanced solid tumor such as melanoma, head and neck, liver or kidney cancer.

V gene TRBV5-4 combines with J gene TRBJ1-3; weak D call: TRBD1 (5 bases). Trimming cost V 4 bases and J 4 bases, with 12 bases left between them. The germline V gene has CDR1 SGHNT and CDR2 YYREEE (reference sequence). The CDR3 consists of 14 residues. The CDR3: CASSRDLWGNTIYF. The CDR3 region has the DNA TGTGCCAGCAGCAGGGACCTCTGGGGAAACACCATATATTTT.

This chain connects TRBV7-9 to TRBJ2-5; D is possibly TRBD2 (6 bases). Germline values: CDR1 SEHNR, CDR2 FQNEAQ (reference sequence). This CDR3 is built from 15 residues. V dropped 3 bases and J dropped 4 bases, with 15 bases sitting between them. DNA of the CDR3: TGTGCCAGCAGCTTGGGGGACTCCTGGGCAGAGACCCAGTACTTC. This gives the protein CASSLGDSWAETQYF.

V and J are TRBV28 and TRBJ1-1, with D perhaps matching TRBD1 (5 bases). CDR3 length equals 16 residues. The V end lost 3 bases, the J end lost 3 bases, and 17 bases lay between the germline ends. CDR1 is MDHEN, CDR2 SYDVKM, per germline. The CDR3 spells CASSLVGRVGDTEAFF. The CDR3 DNA reads TGTGCCAGCAGTTTGGTCGGCAGGGTTGGGGACACTGAAGCTTTCTTT. Together with reference TRBV28 and TRBJ1-1, the CDR3 gives the full variable domain: DVKVTQSSRYLVKRTGEKVFLECVQDMDHENMFWYRQDPGLGLRLIYFSYDVKMKEKGDIPEGYSVSREKKERFSLILESASTNQTSMYLCASSLVGRVGDTEAFFGQGTRLTVV.

This clone has a handful of counts. The genes are TRBV7-6 and TRBJ2-3; D possibly corresponds to TRBD2 (5 bases). Germline V gene sequence: CDR1 SGHVS, CDR2 FNYEAQ. The CDR3 totals 15 residues. Trimming removed 3 bases at V and 0 bases at J, with 10 bases between. In nucleotides, the CDR3 is TGTGCCAGCAGCTTTAGGCGGGCAAGCACAGATACGCAGTATTTT. Its protein product is CASSFRRASTDTQYF. Based on the CDR3 plus reference TRBV7-6 and TRBJ2-3, the full variable domain is GAGVSQSPRYKVTKRGQDVALRCDPISGHVSLYWYRQALGQGPEFLTYFNYEAQQDKSGLPNDRFSAERPEGSISTLTIQRTEQRDSAMYRCASSFRRASTDTQYFGPGTRLTVL.

The chain couples TRBV10-1 to TRBJ2-3; the match to TRBD1 covers 9 bases. The CDR3 totals 17 residues. Germline CDR1 and CDR2: WNHNN and SYGVQD (reference sequence). Trimming at V came to 3 bases and at J to 4 bases, leaving 11 bases not matched to a gene. This CDR3 reads CASSDQTGGTSPDTQYF. Here the CDR3 DNA reads TGCGCCAGCAGTGACCAGACAGGGGGAACCTCCCCAGATACGCAGTATTTT.

J is TRBJ1-6 and V is TRBV4-1, with a possible D match to TRBD1 (5 bases). The length of the CDR3 is 16 residues. Germline CDR1 and CDR2: MGHRA and YSYEKL. Trimming removed 5 bases at V and 3 bases at J, with 14 bases between. CDR3: CASSDTRQIYNSPLHF. The CDR3, as DNA: TGCGCCAGCAGCGATACCCGACAGATCTATAATTCACCCCTCCACTTT.

This clone was seen a handful of times. The chain uses TRBV29-1 and TRBJ2-7, with 12 positions matching TRBD2. From germline, CDR1 is SQVTM and CDR2 ANQGSEA. This CDR3 is built from 13 residues. J was trimmed by 3 bases and V by 8 bases; bases with no gene match: 5. The DNA of the CDR3 is TGCAGCATATCTAGCGGGAGGGACTACGAGCAGTACTTC. This gives the protein CSISSGRDYEQYF.

The V gene is TRBV28, the J gene TRBJ2-7; 9 nucleotides line up with TRBD1. Germline V gives CDR1 MDHEN, CDR2 SYDVKM. The CDR3 covers 15 residues. V was clipped by 10 bases and J by 4 bases; unmatched bases: 14. Here the CDR3 DNA reads TGTGCCACGGATCCCCCGACAGGGGGGAATTACGAGCAGTACTTC. It translates to CATDPPTGGNYEQYF.

This clone was detected a few times. As DNA, the CDR3 is TGTGCCAGCAGCCGCGGACTAGCGGTTAGCACAGATACGCAGTATTTT. Protein sequence: CASSRGLAVSTDTQYF. The rearrangement uses TRBV5-4 and TRBJ2-3, with 10 bases that match TRBD2. The germline V gene has CDR1 SGHNT and CDR2 YYREEE (reference sequence). The CDR3 is 16 residues long. Trimming at V came to 4 bases and at J to 0 bases, leaving 5 bases not matched to a gene. Supplemented by reference TRBV5-4 and TRBJ2-3, the full variable domain reads ETGVTQSPTHLIKTRGQQVTLRCSSQSGHNTVSWYQQALGQGPQFIFQYYREEENGRGNFPPRFSGLQFPNYSSELNVNALELDDSALYLCASSRGLAVSTDTQYFGPGTRLTVL.